These 3 T cell receptor beta chains were all obtained from the same sample, sequenced in a study of blood T cell repertoires in COVID-19. Profiled with immunoSEQ multiplex PCR; TCRdb holds only in-frame clones, not every one. The sample holds about 75,000 clones, 84% seen once. Sequencing was carried out using peripheral blood. The origin of the receptors is a woman aged 45-59 years with acute or convalescent COVID-19.

V and J are TRBV27 and TRBJ2-7; 9 nucleotides match TRBD1. J gave up 1 base and V 7 bases, and 8 bases lay outside the gene matches. CDR1 MNHEY and CDR2 SMNVEV come from the germline V gene (reference sequence). This CDR3 has 15 residues. The CDR3 DNA sequence: TGTGCCAGCACCCCTGGGGACAGGGTATCCTACGAGCAGTACTTC. Translation gives CASTPGDRVSYEQYF.

V and J are TRBV5-1 and TRBJ2-2; TRBD1 matches at 11 bases. Germline V gene data show CDR1 as SGHRS and CDR2 as YFSETQ. This CDR3 region has 16 residues. V lost 4 bases and J lost 7; bases outside the gene matches: 9. CDR3 in DNA: TGCGCCAGCAGCACGGACAGGGGGCCGGGGGTCGGGGAGCTGTTTTTT. It encodes CASSTDRGPGVGELFF.

This chain uses TRBV9 with TRBJ2-6; maybe TRBD1 (6 bases). The ends were cut back, 3 bases at V and 4 bases at J, with 14 bases in the middle. The CDR3 runs 16 residues. Germline V gene lookup returns CDR1 SGDLS and CDR2 YYNGEE. CDR3 in DNA: TGTGCCAGCAGCGCGACACAGGGTTCAGGGGCCAACGTCCTGACTTTC. It yields the protein CASSATQGSGANVLTF.